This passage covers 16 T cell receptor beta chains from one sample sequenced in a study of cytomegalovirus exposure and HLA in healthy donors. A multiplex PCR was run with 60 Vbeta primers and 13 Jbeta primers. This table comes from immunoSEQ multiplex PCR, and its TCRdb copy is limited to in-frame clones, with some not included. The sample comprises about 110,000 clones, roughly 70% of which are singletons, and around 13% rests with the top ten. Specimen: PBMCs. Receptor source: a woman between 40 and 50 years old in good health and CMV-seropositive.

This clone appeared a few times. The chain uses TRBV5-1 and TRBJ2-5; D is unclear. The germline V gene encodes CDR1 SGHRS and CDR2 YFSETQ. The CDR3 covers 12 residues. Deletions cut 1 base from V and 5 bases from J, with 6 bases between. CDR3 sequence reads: CASSLPAETQYF. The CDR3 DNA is TGCGCCAGCAGCTTGCCAGCGGAGACCCAGTACTTC.

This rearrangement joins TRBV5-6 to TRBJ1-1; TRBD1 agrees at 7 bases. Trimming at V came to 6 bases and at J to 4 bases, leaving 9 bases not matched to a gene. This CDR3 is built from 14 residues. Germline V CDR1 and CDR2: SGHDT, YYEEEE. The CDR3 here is CASTRAPGGTEAFF. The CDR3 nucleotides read TGTGCCAGCACCCGAGCGCCAGGGGGCACTGAAGCTTTCTTT.

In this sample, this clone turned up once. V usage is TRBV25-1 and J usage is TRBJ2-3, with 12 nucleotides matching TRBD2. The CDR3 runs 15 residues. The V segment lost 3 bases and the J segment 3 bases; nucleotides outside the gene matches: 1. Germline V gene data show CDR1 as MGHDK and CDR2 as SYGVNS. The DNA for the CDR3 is TGTGCCAGCAGTGATCTAGCGGGGGGGACAGATACGCAGTATTTT. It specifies CASSDLAGGTDTQYF. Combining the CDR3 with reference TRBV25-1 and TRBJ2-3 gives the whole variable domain EADIYQTPRYLVIGTGKKITLECSQTMGHDKMYWYQQDPGMELHLIHYSYGVNSTEKGDLSSESTVSRIRTEHFPLTLESARPSHTSQYLCASSDLAGGTDTQYFGPGTRLTVL.

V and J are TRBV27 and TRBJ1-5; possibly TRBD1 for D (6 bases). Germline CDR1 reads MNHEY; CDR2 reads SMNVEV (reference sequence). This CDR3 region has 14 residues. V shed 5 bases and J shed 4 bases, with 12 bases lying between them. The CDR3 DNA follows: TGTGCCAGCAGTACACAGGGCGCGAATCAGCCCCAGCATTTT. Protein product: CASSTQGANQPQHF.

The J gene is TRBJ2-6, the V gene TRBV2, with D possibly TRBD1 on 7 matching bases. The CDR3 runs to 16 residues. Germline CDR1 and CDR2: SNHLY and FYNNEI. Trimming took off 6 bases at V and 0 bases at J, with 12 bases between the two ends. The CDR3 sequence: CASRRDSFSGANVLTF. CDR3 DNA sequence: TGTGCCAGCAGGCGGGACAGCTTCTCTGGGGCCAACGTCCTGACTTTC. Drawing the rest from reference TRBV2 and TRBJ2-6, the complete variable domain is EPEVTQTPSHQVTQMGQEVILRCVPISNHLYFYWYRQILGQKVEFLVSFYNNEISEKSEIFDDQFSVERPDGSNFTLKIRSTKLEDSAMYFCASRRDSFSGANVLTFGAGSRLTVL.

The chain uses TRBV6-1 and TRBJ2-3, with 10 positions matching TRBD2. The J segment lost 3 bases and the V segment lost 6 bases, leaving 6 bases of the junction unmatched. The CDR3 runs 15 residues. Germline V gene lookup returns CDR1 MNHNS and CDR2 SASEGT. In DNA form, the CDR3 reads TGTGCCAGCAGATTAAGCGGGGGGGCTACAGATACGCAGTATTTT. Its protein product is CASRLSGGATDTQYF.

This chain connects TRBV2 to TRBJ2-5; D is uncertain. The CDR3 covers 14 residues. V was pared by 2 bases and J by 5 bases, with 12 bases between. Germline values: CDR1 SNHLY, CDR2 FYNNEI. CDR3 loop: CASSEPIVGETQYF. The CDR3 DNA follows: TGTGCCAGCAGTGAACCGATCGTCGGGGAGACCCAGTACTTC.

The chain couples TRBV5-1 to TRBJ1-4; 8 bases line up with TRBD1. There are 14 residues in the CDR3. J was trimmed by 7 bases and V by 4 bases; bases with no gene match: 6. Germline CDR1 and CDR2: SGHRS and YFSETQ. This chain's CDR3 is CASSVGQGGEKLFF. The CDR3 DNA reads TGCGCCAGCAGCGTCGGACAGGGAGGTGAAAAACTGTTTTTT.

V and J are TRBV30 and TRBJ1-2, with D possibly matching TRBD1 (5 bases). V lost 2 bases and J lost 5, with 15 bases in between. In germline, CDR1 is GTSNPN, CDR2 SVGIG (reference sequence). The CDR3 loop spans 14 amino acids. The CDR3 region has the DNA TGTGCCTGGAGTACCCGGGACTCACTATATGGCTACACCTTC. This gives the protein CAWSTRDSLYGYTF.

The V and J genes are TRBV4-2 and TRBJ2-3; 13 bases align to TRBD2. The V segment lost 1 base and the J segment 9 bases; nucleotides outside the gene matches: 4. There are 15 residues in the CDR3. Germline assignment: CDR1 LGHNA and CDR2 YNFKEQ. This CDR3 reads CASSQGTSGGGTQYF. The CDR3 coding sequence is TGTGCCAGCAGCCAAGGGACTAGCGGGGGTGGCACGCAGTATTTT.

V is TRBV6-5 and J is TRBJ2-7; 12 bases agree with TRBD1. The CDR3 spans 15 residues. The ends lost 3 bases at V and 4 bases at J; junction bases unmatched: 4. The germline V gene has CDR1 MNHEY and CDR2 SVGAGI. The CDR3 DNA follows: TGTGCCAGCAGTTATGGGACAGGGGGCGCTTACGAGCAGTACTTC. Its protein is CASSYGTGGAYEQYF.

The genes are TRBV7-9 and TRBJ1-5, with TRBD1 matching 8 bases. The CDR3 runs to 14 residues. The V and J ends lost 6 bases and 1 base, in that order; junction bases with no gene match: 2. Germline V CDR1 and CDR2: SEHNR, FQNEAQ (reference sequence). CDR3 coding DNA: TGTGCCAGCAGTCGACAGGGGAGCAATCAGCCCCAGCATTTT. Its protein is CASSRQGSNQPQHF.

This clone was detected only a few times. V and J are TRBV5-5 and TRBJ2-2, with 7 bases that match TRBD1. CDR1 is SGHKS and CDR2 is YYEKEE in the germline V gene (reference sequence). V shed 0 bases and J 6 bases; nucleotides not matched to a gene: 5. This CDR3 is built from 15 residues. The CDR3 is CASSLGQGRAGELFF. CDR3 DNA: TGTGCCAGCAGCTTGGGACAGGGACGGGCCGGGGAGCTGTTTTTT.

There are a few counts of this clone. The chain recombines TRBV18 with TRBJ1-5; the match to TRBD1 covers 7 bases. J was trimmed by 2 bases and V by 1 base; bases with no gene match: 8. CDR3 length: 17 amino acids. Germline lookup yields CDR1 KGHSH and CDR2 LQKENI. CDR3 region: CASSPQGTGVGNQPQHF. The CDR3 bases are TGTGCCAGCTCACCACAGGGCACAGGGGTCGGCAATCAGCCCCAGCATTTT.

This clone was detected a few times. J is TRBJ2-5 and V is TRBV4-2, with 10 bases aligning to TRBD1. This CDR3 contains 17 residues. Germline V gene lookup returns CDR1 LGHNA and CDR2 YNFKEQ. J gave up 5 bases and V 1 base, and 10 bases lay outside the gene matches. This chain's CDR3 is CASSQVHLGQGSETQYF. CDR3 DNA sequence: TGTGCCAGCAGCCAAGTCCATCTGGGACAGGGGTCGGAGACCCAGTACTTC.

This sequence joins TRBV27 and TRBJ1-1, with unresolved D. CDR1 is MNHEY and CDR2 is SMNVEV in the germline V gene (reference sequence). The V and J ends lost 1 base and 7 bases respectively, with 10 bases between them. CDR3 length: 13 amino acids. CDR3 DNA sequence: TGTGCCAGCAGTTTATGGGGAAGCGGTGAAGCTTTCTTT. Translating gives CASSLWGSGEAFF.